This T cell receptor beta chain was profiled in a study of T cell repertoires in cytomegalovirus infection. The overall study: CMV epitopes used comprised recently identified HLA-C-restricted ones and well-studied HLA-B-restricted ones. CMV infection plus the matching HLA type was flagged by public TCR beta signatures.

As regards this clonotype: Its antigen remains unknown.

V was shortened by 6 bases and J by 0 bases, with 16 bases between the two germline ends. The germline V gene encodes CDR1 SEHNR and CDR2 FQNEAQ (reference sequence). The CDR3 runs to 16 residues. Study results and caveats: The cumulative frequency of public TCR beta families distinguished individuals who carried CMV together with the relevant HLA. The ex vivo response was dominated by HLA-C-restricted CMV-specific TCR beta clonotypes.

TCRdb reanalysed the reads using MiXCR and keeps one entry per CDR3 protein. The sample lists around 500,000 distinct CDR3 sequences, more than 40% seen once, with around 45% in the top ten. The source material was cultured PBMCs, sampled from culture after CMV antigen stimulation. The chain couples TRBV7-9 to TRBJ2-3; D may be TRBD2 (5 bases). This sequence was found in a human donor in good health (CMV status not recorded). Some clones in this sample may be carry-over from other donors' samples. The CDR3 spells CASRDPGGTSTDTQYF. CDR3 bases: TGTGCCAGCAGGGATCCAGGAGGAACGAGCACAGATACGCAGTATTTT.